The entry below gives a single TCR beta chain sequence along with its context. Its antigen remains unidentified. An end of the junction does not agree with germline; a read error may underlie this. This sample was included in a study of CD8+CD57+ T cells in acquired aplastic anemia. Study-wide background: The study obtained an average of around 2.9 ug of DNA from sorted CD4+ and CD8+ cells. On average, healthy donors gave 9.5 million to 14 million reads for CD4+ cells.

The study's findings and limits: CD8+ Simpson's diversity did not differ significantly between patients and controls. Fewer than 35 sequences, all CD8+ CDR3, were shared between patients and controls.

The use of genomic DNA as template underpinned the TCR beta VDJ and CDR3 profiling. TCRdb fed the reads into MiXCR, producing one record per CDR3 protein. This sample carries about 420,000 distinct CDR3 sequences, about two thirds of them seen once, and the ten largest clones take under 5%. The germline V gene encodes CDR1 MGHDK and CDR2 SYGVNS. CDR3 length equals 15 residues. Sequenced sample: sorted CD4+, CD8+, or CD8+CD57+ T cells (not recorded which) from PBMCs. The receptor's source is a human donor in good health, serving as a control. The gene calls are TRBV25-1 and TRBJ1-6; 11 nucleotides align to TRBD1. CDR3 DNA: TGTGCCAGCAGCGATACCGGACAGGGGGCTTCACCCCCCCACTTT. Its translation: CASSDTGQGASPPHF. Looking up the rest from reference TRBV25-1 and TRBJ1-6 gives the full variable domain: EADIYQTPRYLVIGTGKKITLECSQTMGHDKMYWYQQDPGMELHLIHYSYGVNSTEKGDLSSESTVSRIRTEHFPLTLESARPSHTSQYLCASSDTGQGASPPHFGNGTRLTVT.